This T cell receptor (beta chain) comes out of a study of OX40 agonist ivuxolimab in advanced cancers. Study-level background: Patients achieving partial responses numbered three: one hepatocellular carcinoma case and two cutaneous melanoma cases. Study-wide results and caveats: More expanded clones were seen, on average, in CD8+ T cells than in CD4+. Among some nonresponders, normalized T-cell clonal expansion was also low.

On this clone: Its antigen is as yet unknown.

TCRdb's copy holds only in-frame clones and misses some; the assay was immunoSEQ multiplex PCR. Among approximately 82,000 clones listed, just over 85% were seen once. Germline lookup yields CDR1 SGHNT and CDR2 YYREEE (reference sequence). This CDR3 contains 14 residues. V lost 2 bases and J lost 2, with 9 bases in between. The chain joins TRBV5-4 to TRBJ2-3; D not resolved. This sequence originates from an adult with an advanced solid tumor such as melanoma, head and neck, liver or kidney cancer. The material sequenced was CD4+ or CD8+ T cells sorted from blood, taken in a trial of the OX40 agonist ivuxolimab. The CDR3 DNA reads TGTGCCAGCAGCTTCGCCTCAACCACAGATACGCAGTATTTT. Encoded protein: CASSFASTTDTQYF.